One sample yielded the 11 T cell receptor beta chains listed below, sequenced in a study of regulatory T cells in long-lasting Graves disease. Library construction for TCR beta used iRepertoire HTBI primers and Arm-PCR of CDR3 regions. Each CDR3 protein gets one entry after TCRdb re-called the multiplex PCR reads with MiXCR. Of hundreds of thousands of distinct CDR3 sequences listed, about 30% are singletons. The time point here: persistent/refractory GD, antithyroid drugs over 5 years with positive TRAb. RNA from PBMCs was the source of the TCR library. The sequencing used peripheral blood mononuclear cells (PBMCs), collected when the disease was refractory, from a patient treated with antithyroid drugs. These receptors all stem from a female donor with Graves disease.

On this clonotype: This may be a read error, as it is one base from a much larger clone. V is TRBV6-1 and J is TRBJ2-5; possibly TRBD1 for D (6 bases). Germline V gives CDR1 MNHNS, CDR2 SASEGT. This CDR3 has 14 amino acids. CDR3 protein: CASSHRVRQETRYF. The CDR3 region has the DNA TGTGCCAGCAGCCACAGGGTCCGCCAAGAGACCCGGTACTTC.

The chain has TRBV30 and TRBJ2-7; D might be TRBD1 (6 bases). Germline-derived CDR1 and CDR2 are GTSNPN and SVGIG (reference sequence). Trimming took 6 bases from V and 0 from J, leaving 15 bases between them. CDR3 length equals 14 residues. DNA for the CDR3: TGTGCCTGCCGAGCGGAGGACAGCTCCTACGAGCAGTACTTC. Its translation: CACRAEDSSYEQYF.

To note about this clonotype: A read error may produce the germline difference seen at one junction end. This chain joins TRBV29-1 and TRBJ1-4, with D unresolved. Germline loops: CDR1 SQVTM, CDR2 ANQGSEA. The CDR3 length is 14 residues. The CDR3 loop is CSVAASGSNEKPFF. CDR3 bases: TGCAGCGTTGCGGCCTCGGGGTCTAATGAAAAACCGTTTTTT. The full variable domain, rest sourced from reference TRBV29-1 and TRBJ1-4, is SAVISQKPSRDICQRGTSLTIQCQVDSQVTMMFWYRQQPGQSLTLIATANQGSEATYESGFVIDKFPISRPNLTFSTLTVSNMSPEDSSIYLCSVAASGSNEKPFFGSGTQLSVL.

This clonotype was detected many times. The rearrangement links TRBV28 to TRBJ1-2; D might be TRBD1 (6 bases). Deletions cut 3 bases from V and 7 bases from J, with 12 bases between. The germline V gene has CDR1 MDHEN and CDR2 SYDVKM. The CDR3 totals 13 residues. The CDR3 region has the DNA TGTGCCAGCAGTTTTAAACAGGGTGCTGGCTACACCTTC. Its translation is CASSFKQGAGYTF.

CDR3 nucleotide sequence: TGTGCCAGCAGTTTGGGAAGGGGACCAGGGGCAGGGGACCATGGCTACACCTTC. This sequence encodes CASSLGRGPGAGDHGYTF. This chain joins TRBV12-3 or TRBV12-4 and TRBJ1-2; maybe TRBD1 (6 bases). The CDR3 has 18 residues. With 3 bases removed from V and 6 bases from J, the gap between germline ends came to 26 bases.

The CDR3 DNA sequence: TGTGCCAGCAGCTTTCGCCTCCTCACAGATACGCAGTATTTT. Protein: CASSFRLLTDTQYF. This chain connects TRBV5-5 to TRBJ2-3; no definite D call. The V and J ends lost 2 bases and 2 bases respectively, with 9 bases between them. The CDR3 loop spans 14 amino acids. Germline-derived CDR1 and CDR2 are SGHKS and YYEKEE (reference sequence).

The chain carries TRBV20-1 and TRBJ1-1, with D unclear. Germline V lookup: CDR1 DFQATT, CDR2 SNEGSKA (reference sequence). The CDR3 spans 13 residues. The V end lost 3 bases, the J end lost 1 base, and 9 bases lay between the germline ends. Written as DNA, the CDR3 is TGCAGTGCTAGTTGGCGGCCGAACACTGAAGCTTTCTTT. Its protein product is CSASWRPNTEAFF.

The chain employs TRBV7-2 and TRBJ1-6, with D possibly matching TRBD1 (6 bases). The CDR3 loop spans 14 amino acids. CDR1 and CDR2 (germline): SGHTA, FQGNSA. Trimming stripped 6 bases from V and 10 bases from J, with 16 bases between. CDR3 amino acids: CASRRPGVMSPLHF. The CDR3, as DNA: TGTGCCAGCAGACGGCCAGGGGTCATGTCACCCCTCCACTTT. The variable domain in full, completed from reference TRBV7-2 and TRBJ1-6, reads GAGVSQSPSNKVTEKGKDVELRCDPISGHTALYWYRQSLGQGLEFLIYFQGNSAPDKSGLPSDRFSAERTGGSVSTLTIQRTQQEDSAVYLCASRRPGVMSPLHFGNGTRLTVT.

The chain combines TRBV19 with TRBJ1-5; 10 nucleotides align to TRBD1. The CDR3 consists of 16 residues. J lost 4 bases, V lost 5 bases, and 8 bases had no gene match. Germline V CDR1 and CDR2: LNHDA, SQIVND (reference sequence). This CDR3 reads CASSSPGQGLNQPQHF. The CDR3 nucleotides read TGTGCCAGTAGTTCCCCGGGACAGGGGTTAAATCAGCCCCAGCATTTT.

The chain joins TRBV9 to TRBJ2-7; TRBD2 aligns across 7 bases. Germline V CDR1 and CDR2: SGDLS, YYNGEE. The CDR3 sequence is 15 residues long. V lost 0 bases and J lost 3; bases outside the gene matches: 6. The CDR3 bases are TGTGCCAGCAGCGTAGCTCCCGGGGAGGGCTACGAGCAGTACTTC. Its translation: CASSVAPGEGYEQYF.

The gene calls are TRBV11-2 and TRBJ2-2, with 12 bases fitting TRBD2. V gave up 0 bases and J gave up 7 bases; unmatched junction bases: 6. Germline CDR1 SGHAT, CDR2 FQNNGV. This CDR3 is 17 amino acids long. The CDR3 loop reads CASSLERLAGVSGELFF. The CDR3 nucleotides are TGTGCCAGCAGCTTAGAACGACTAGCGGGAGTAAGCGGGGAGCTGTTTTTT. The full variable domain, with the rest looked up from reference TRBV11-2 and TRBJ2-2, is EAGVAQSPRYKIIEKRQSVAFWCNPISGHATLYWYQQILGQGPKLLIQFQNNGVVDDSQLPKDRFSAERLKGVDSTLKIQPAKLEDSAVYLCASSLERLAGVSGELFFGEGSRLTVL.